This TCR beta chain was found in a study of cytomegalovirus exposure and HLA in healthy donors. The germline V gene encodes CDR1 SGHRS and CDR2 YFSETQ. The CDR3 is made up of 15 amino acids. V gave up 4 bases and J gave up 4 bases, with 15 bases separating them. Only in-frame clones appear in the TCRdb table, and some are missing; sequencing was by immunoSEQ multiplex PCR. The data show approximately 160,000 clones, with 90% to 97% seen just once and 0.8% to 0.95% held by the top ten. This receptor was identified in a woman between 18 and 29 years old in good health and CMV-seronegative. V and J are TRBV5-1 and TRBJ2-1; tentatively, D is TRBD1 (5 bases). The sample taken for sequencing was PBMCs. CDR3 DNA: TGCGCCAGCAGCCCGGTGGCAGGGCGATACAATGAGCAGTTCTTC. Amino acids: CASSPVAGRYNEQFF.